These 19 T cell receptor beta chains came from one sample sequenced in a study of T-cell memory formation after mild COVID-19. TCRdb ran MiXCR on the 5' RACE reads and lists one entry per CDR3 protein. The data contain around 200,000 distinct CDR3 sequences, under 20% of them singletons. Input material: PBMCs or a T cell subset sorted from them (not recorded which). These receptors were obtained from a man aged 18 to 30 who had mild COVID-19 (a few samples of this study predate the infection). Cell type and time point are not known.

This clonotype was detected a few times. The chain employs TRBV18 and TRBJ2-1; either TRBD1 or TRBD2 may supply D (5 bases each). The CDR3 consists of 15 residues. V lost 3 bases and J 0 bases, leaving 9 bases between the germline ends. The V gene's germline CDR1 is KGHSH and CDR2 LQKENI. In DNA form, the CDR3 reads TGTGCCAGCTCACCCCCGGGGCTCTCCTACAATGAGCAGTTCTTC. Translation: CASSPPGLSYNEQFF. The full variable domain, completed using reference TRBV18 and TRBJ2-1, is NAGVMQNPRHLVRRRGQEARLRCSPMKGHSHVYWYRQLPEEGLKFMVYLQKENIIDESGMPKERFSAEFPKEGPSILRIQQVVRGDSAAYFCASSPPGLSYNEQFFGPGTRLTVL.

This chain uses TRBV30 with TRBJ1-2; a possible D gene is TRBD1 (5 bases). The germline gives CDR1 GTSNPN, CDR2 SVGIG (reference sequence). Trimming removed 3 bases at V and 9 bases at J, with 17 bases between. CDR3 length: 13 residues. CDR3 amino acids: CAWRDTGEHRYTF. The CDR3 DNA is TGTGCCTGGAGGGATACGGGGGAGCATCGCTACACCTTC.

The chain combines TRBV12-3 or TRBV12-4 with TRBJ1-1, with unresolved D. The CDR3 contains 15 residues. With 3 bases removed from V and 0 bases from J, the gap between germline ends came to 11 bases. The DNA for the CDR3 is TGTGCCAGCAGTTTGCAGCAAATAATGAACACTGAAGCTTTCTTT. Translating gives CASSLQQIMNTEAFF.

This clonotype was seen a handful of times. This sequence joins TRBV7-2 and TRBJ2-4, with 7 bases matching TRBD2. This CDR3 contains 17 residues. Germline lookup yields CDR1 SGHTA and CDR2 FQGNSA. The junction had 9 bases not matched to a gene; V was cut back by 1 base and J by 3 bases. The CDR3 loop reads CASSLVGDYTDKNIQYF. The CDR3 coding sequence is TGTGCCAGCAGCTTAGTAGGGGACTATACGGACAAAAACATTCAGTACTTC.

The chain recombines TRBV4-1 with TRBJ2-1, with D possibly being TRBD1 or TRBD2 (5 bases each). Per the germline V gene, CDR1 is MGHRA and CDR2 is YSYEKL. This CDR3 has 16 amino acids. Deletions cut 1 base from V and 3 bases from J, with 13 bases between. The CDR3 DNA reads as TGCGCCAGCAGCCAAGGACCGGGACGAATCTACAATGAGCAGTTCTTC. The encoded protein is CASSQGPGRIYNEQFF.

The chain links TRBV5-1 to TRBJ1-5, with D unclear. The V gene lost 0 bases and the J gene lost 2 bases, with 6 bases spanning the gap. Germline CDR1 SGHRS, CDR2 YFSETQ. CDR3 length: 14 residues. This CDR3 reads CASSLDAGNQPQHF. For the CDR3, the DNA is TGCGCCAGCAGCTTGGACGCGGGCAATCAGCCCCAGCATTTT.

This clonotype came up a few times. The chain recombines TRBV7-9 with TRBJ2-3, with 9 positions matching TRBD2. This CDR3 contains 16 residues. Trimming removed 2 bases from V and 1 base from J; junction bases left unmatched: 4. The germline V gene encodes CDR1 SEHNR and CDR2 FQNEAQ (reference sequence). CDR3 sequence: CASSLILAGRTDTQYF. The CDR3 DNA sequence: TGTGCCAGCAGCTTAATCCTAGCGGGGCGCACAGATACGCAGTATTTT. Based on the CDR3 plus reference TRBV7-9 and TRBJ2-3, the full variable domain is DTGVSQNPRHKITKRGQNVTFRCDPISEHNRLYWYRQTLGQGPEFLTYFQNEAQLEKSRLLSDRFSAERPKGSFSTLEIQRTEQGDSAMYLCASSLILAGRTDTQYFGPGTRLTVL.

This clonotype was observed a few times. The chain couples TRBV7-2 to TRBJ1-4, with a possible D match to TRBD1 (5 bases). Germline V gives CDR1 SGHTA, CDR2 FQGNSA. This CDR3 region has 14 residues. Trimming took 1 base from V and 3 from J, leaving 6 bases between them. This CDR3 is CASSLEQANEKLFF. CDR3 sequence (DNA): TGTGCCAGCAGCTTAGAACAGGCTAATGAAAAACTGTTTTTT.

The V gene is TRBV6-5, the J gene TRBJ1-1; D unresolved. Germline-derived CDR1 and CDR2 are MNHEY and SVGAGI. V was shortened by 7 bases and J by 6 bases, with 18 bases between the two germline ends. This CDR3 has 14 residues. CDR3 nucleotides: TGTGCCAGCATCCTAGATTACAAAGGCTCTGAAGCTTTCTTT. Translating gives CASILDYKGSEAFF.

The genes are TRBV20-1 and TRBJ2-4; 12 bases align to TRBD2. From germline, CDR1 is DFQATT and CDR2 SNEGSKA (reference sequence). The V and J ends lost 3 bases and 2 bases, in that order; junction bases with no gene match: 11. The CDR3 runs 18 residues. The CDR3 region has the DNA TGCAGTGCTAGCGGGAAGCCTAGCGGGGGGGAGACCAAAAACATTCAGTACTTC. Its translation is CSASGKPSGGETKNIQYF.

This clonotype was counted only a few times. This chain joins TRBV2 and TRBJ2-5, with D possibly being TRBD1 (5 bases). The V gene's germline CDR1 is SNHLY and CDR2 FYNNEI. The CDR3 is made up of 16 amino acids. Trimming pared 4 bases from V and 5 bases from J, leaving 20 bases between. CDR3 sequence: CASSGARVLFEETQYF. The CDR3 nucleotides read TGTGCCAGCAGTGGCGCCAGGGTCTTATTTGAGGAGACCCAGTACTTC.

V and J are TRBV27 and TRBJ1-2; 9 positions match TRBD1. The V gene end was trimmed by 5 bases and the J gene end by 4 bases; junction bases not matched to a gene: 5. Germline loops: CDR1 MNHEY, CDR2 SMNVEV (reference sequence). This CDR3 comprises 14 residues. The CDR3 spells CASSTYRGPYGYTF. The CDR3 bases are TGTGCCAGCAGTACCTACAGGGGGCCCTATGGCTACACCTTC.

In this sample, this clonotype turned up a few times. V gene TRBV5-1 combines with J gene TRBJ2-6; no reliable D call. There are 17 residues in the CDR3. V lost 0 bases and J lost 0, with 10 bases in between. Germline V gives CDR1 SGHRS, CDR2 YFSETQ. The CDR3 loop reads CASSLAQITSGANVLTF. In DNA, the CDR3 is TGCGCCAGCAGCTTGGCACAGATTACCTCTGGGGCCAACGTCCTGACTTTC.

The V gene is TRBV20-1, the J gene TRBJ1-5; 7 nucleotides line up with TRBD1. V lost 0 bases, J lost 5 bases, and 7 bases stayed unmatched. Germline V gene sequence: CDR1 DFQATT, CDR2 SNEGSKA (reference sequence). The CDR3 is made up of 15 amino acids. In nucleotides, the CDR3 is TGCAGTGCTAGAGACCTACGACAGGGCGATCAGCCCCAGCATTTT. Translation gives CSARDLRQGDQPQHF.

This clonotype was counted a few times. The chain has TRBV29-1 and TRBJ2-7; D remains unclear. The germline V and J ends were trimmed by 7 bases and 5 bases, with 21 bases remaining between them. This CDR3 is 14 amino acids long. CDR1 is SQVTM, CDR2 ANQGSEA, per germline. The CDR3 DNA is TGCAGCGCCGCCCCTGGTTTAGGGATCCACGAGCAGTACTTC. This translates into CSAAPGLGIHEQYF.

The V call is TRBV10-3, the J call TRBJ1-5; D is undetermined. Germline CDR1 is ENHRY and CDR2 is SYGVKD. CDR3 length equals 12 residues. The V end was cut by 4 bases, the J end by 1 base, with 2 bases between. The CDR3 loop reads CAISASNQPQHF. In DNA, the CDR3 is TGTGCCATCAGTGCGAGCAATCAGCCCCAGCATTTT.

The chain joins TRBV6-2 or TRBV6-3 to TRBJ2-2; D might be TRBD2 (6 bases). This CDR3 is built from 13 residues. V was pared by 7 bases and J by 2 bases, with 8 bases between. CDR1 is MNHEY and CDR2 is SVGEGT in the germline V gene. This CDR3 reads CASMEGNTGELFF. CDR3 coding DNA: TGTGCCAGCATGGAGGGTAACACCGGGGAGCTGTTTTTT.

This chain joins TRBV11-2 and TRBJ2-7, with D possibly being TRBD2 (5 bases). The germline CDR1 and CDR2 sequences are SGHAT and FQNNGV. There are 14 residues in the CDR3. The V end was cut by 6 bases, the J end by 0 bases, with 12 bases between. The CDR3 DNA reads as TGTGCCAGCAGGGACGGGGTTGCCTCCTACGAGCAGTACTTC. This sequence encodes CASRDGVASYEQYF.

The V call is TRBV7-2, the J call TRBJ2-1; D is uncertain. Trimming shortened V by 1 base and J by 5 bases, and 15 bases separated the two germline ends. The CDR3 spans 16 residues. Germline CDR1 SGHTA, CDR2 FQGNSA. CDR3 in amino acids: CASSLVQVRRDNEQFF. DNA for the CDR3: TGTGCCAGCAGCTTAGTGCAAGTGAGGAGAGACAATGAGCAGTTCTTC.